This T cell receptor (beta chain) was profiled in a study of T cells in localized non-small cell lung cancer. Findings of the study overall: Higher blood T cell density went with longer overall survival. In adjacent lung appeared a median 57 of the top 100 tumor clones. Heterogeneity within the tumor remains possible, as just one region underwent sequencing. In uninvolved adjacent lung, T cell clonality reached its highest value, exceeding tumor.

Produced via immunoSEQ multiplex PCR; TCRdb's table is partial and in-frame only. The table shows some 71,000 clones, with 84% occurring only once. The J segment lost 8 bases and the V segment lost 7 bases, leaving 6 bases of the junction unmatched. The CDR3 extends over 13 amino acids. The germline V gene has CDR1 SGHRS and CDR2 YFSETQ. As concerns this clone: The antigen remains undetermined.

Source: peripheral blood, taken before any cancer treatment. The receptor comes from a female donor of 60 years or more with stage I lung adenocarcinoma. This sequence joins TRBV5-1 and TRBJ2-1; 10 bases fit TRBD2. The CDR3 region is CASSLAGVHEQFF. The CDR3 bases are TGCGCCAGCTCCCTAGCGGGAGTCCATGAGCAGTTCTTC.